Sequencing of this T cell receptor beta chain was carried out in a study of T cell repertoires in cytomegalovirus infection. Study-wide context: Matching HLA type, along with CMV infection, was indicated by public TCR beta signatures.

This clonotype occurred a few times. The antigen is unknown. TCRdb re-called the reads with MiXCR, one entry per CDR3 protein. The sample gives around 210,000 distinct CDR3 sequences, approximately 7% of which show up once; under 7% is in the top ten. Study-wide points: The cumulative frequency of public TCR beta families distinguished individuals who carried CMV together with the relevant HLA. HLA-C-restricted CMV-specific TCR beta clonotypes prevailed in the ex vivo response.

The sequenced material came from PBMCs. The TCR was taken from a human donor in good health (CMV status not recorded). Some clones in this sample may be carry-over from other donors' samples.

DNA for the CDR3: TGCAGCGTCGATGGGGGGACAGAGCCTTACGAGCAGTACTTC. Its translation: CSVDGGTEPYEQYF. This chain links TRBV29-1 with TRBJ2-7, with a weak D call TRBD1 (7 bases). The germline gives CDR1 SQVTM, CDR2 ANQGSEA. The germline V and J ends were trimmed by 6 bases and 4 bases, with 19 bases remaining between them. The CDR3 loop spans 14 amino acids.